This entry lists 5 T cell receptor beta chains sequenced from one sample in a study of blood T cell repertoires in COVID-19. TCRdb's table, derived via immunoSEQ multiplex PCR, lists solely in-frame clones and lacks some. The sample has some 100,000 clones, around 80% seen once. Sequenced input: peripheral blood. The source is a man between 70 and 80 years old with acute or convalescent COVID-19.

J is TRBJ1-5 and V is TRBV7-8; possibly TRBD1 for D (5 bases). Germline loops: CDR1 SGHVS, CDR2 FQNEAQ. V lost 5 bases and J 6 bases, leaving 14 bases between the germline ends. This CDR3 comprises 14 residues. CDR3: CASSPERGGQPQHF. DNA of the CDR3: TGTGCCAGCAGCCCCGAGAGGGGAGGTCAGCCCCAGCATTTT.

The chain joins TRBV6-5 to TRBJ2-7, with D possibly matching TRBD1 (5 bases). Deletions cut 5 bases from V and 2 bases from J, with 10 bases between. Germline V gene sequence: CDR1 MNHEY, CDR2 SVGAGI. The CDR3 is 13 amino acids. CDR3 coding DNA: TGTGCCAGCAGTCAGGGAAACCCCTACGAGCAGTACTTC. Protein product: CASSQGNPYEQYF.

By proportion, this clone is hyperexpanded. This CDR3 reads CASWTDTRNEQYF. Written as DNA, the CDR3 is TGTGCCAGTTGGACAGACACTCGGAACGAGCAGTACTTC. V usage is TRBV2 and J usage is TRBJ2-7; tentatively, D is TRBD1 (6 bases). Trimming cost V 9 bases and J 5 bases, with 17 bases left between them. There are 13 residues in the CDR3. The germline CDR1 and CDR2 sequences are SNHLY and FYNNEI.

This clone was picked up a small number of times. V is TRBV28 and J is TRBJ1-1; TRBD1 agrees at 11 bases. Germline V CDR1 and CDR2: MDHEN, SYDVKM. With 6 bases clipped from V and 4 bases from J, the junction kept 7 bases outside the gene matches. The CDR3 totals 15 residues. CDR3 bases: TGTGCCAGCAGCAGAGGACAGGGGGCGAGCACTGAAGCTTTCTTT. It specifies CASSRGQGASTEAFF.

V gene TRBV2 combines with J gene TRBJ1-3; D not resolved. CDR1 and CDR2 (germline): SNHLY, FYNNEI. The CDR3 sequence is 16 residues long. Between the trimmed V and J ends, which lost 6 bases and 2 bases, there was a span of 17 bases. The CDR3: CASSATAGRAGNTIYF. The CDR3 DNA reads TGTGCCAGCAGCGCAACAGCGGGTAGGGCTGGAAACACCATATATTTT.